The 27 T cell receptor beta chains below come from one sample, sequenced in a study of blood T cell repertoires in COVID-19. TCRdb keeps only in-frame clones here, not all; method: immunoSEQ multiplex PCR. The table includes under 300,000 clones, about nine tenths detected once. Input material: PBMCs or T cells enriched from blood (not recorded which). The receptors shown here come from a woman in her twenties or thirties with acute COVID-19.

V and J are TRBV5-1 and TRBJ1-5, with D possibly TRBD1 on 5 matching bases. Germline CDR1 and CDR2: SGHRS and YFSETQ. This CDR3 has 13 amino acids. Trimming left V 6 bases short and J 0 bases short, with 7 bases between. The CDR3 loop reads CASTGGSNQPQHF. The CDR3 DNA sequence: TGCGCCAGCACCGGGGGTAGCAATCAGCCCCAGCATTTT.

The rearrangement joins TRBV29-1 to TRBJ2-3; TRBD2 agrees at 7 bases. Germline trimming cut 4 bases from V and 4 bases from J; bases unmatched to any gene: 8. Germline assignment: CDR1 SQVTM and CDR2 ANQGSEA. The CDR3 has 14 amino acids. CDR3 in DNA: TGCAGCGTTGTGGTCCCTAGCGGACCAGATACGCAGTATTTT. The encoded protein is CSVVVPSGPDTQYF.

The chain is built from TRBV29-1 and TRBJ2-7; D unresolved. Trimming cost V 2 bases and J 2 bases, with 13 bases left between them. The CDR3 spans 14 residues. Germline lookup yields CDR1 SQVTM and CDR2 ANQGSEA. CDR3 coding DNA: TGCAGCGTTGAAACAGCCACAAATCCCTACGAGCAGTACTTC. Translated: CSVETATNPYEQYF.

V gene TRBV6-1 combines with J gene TRBJ1-1, with D possibly TRBD1 on 6 matching bases. Trimming left V 2 bases short and J 0 bases short, with 10 bases between. The germline V gene has CDR1 MNHNS and CDR2 SASEGT. The CDR3 is 15 residues long. The CDR3 reads CASSEPGALNTEAFF. CDR3 nucleotides: TGTGCCAGCAGTGAACCAGGGGCCCTGAACACTGAAGCTTTCTTT.

This rearrangement joins TRBV5-4 to TRBJ1-1; 7 positions agree with TRBD1. The CDR3 totals 16 residues. Germline-derived CDR1 and CDR2 are SGHNT and YYREEE (reference sequence). The ends lost 4 bases at V and 1 base at J; junction bases unmatched: 10. DNA for the CDR3: TGTGCCAGCAGCCACGGTCGAACAGGGGAGAACACTGAAGCTTTCTTT. Encoded protein: CASSHGRTGENTEAFF. The whole variable domain, remainder taken from reference TRBV5-4 and TRBJ1-1, is ETGVTQSPTHLIKTRGQQVTLRCSSQSGHNTVSWYQQALGQGPQFIFQYYREEENGRGNFPPRFSGLQFPNYSSELNVNALELDDSALYLCASSHGRTGENTEAFFGQGTRLTVV.

This rearrangement joins TRBV12-3 or TRBV12-4 to TRBJ2-7, with TRBD1 matching over 7 bases. With V trimmed by 5 bases and J by 5 bases, 6 bases remained unmatched. The CDR3 sequence is 13 residues long. CDR3 sequence: CASSTGTVHEQYF. CDR3 bases: TGTGCCAGCAGTACAGGGACAGTGCACGAGCAGTACTTC.

The chain employs TRBV4-1 and TRBJ2-2, with 12 bases that match TRBD2. CDR1 and CDR2 from the germline V gene are MGHRA and YSYEKL. The V segment lost 3 bases and the J segment 6 bases; nucleotides outside the gene matches: 8. CDR3 size: 17 residues. CDR3 DNA: TGCGCCAGCAGCCACCGTCTAGCGGGAGGGCTCCCCGGGGAGCTGTTTTTT. Protein product: CASSHRLAGGLPGELFF.

The chain combines TRBV11-2 with TRBJ2-1, with D possibly matching TRBD1 (6 bases). The V end lost 6 bases, the J end lost 4 bases, and 16 bases lay between the germline ends. The CDR3 is 15 residues long. Germline V gene sequence: CDR1 SGHAT, CDR2 FQNNGV. Here the CDR3 reads CASSPDRRGYNEQFF. As DNA, the CDR3 is TGTGCCAGCAGTCCCGACAGGCGAGGGTACAATGAGCAGTTCTTC.

The gene calls are TRBV9 and TRBJ1-4, with D possibly being TRBD1 (5 bases). In germline, CDR1 is SGDLS, CDR2 YYNGEE. This CDR3 has 17 amino acids. Deletions cut 0 bases from V and 8 bases from J, with 20 bases between. CDR3 in DNA: TGTGCCAGCAGCGTAGGCGCGCGGGGTAGGGGTGGCGAAAAACTGTTTTTT. Translating gives CASSVGARGRGGEKLFF.

The CDR3 sequence is CASSLGTSGGFPYEQYF. CDR3 in DNA: TGTGCCAGCTCACTCGGGACTAGCGGGGGGTTTCCCTACGAGCAGTACTTC. The gene calls are TRBV18 and TRBJ2-7; 15 nucleotides match TRBD2. V lost 4 bases and J lost 2; bases outside the gene matches: 6. CDR1 is KGHSH, CDR2 LQKENI, per germline. This CDR3 spans 17 amino acids. Full variable domain (outside the CDR3, taken from reference TRBV18 and TRBJ2-7): NAGVMQNPRHLVRRRGQEARLRCSPMKGHSHVYWYRQLPEEGLKFMVYLQKENIIDESGMPKERFSAEFPKEGPSILRIQQVVRGDSAAYFCASSLGTSGGFPYEQYFGPGTRLTVT.

The J gene is TRBJ2-1, the V gene TRBV7-2, with 8 nucleotides matching TRBD2. This CDR3 is built from 16 residues. The germline gives CDR1 SGHTA, CDR2 FQGNSA. Germline trimming cut 2 bases from V and 6 bases from J; bases unmatched to any gene: 9. CDR3 sequence reads: CASSLYSGRAANEQFF. CDR3 nucleotide sequence: TGTGCCAGCAGCTTATATTCCGGGAGGGCCGCCAATGAGCAGTTCTTC.

The V gene is TRBV28, the J gene TRBJ1-1; D possibly corresponds to TRBD1 (5 bases). The CDR3 has 14 amino acids. The V and J ends lost 7 bases and 3 bases respectively, with 15 bases between them. CDR1 MDHEN and CDR2 SYDVKM come from the germline V gene. DNA of the CDR3: TGTGCCAGCATACCGGGGGAGAGGCACACTGAAGCTTTCTTT. It yields the protein CASIPGERHTEAFF.

The V call is TRBV27, the J call TRBJ2-1; TRBD2 might be the D (6 bases). In germline, CDR1 is MNHEY, CDR2 SMNVEV (reference sequence). Trimming took off 6 bases at V and 4 bases at J, with 16 bases between the two ends. CDR3 length equals 15 residues. The CDR3 is CASRPTSRRYNEQFF. CDR3 DNA sequence: TGTGCCAGCAGGCCGACTAGTCGAAGGTACAATGAGCAGTTCTTC.

V is TRBV3-1 (or the pseudogene TRBV3-2) and J is TRBJ1-5; 9 nucleotides line up with TRBD1. The germline CDR1 and CDR2 sequences are LGHDT and YNNKEL (reference sequence). The length of the CDR3 is 15 residues. The V segment lost 4 bases and the J segment 6 bases; nucleotides outside the gene matches: 7. For the CDR3, the DNA is TGTGCCAGCAGCCCATTTGGACAGGGGAGTCAGCCCCAGCATTTT. Translating it yields CASSPFGQGSQPQHF.

This clone has just a few counts. This sequence joins TRBV27 and TRBJ2-3; tentative D call: TRBD2 (6 bases). Trimming cost V 1 base and J 1 base, with 9 bases left between them. There are 15 residues in the CDR3. The V gene's germline CDR1 is MNHEY and CDR2 SMNVEV (reference sequence). DNA of the CDR3: TGTGCCAGCAGTTTATTGGGGGGAGGCACAGATACGCAGTATTTT. Encoded protein: CASSLLGGGTDTQYF.

The V call is TRBV6-2 or TRBV6-3, the J call TRBJ2-7; 12 nucleotides match TRBD2. CDR3 size: 16 residues. The trim removed 5 bases at V and 2 bases at J, leaving 7 bases unmatched. Germline assignment: CDR1 MNHEY and CDR2 SVGEGT. The CDR3 spells CASSPRTSGITYEQYF. CDR3 bases: TGTGCCAGCAGTCCAAGGACTAGCGGGATCACCTACGAGCAGTACTTC.

This chain connects TRBV4-3 to TRBJ1-6, with D possibly being TRBD1 (6 bases). The ends were cut back, 1 base at V and 10 bases at J, with 17 bases in the middle. Germline-derived CDR1 and CDR2 are LGHNA and YSLEER. The CDR3 consists of 16 residues. CDR3 region: CASSQGGGAQSSPLHF. DNA for the CDR3: TGCGCCAGCAGCCAAGGAGGGGGGGCGCAAAGCTCACCCCTCCACTTT.

The chain has TRBV19 and TRBJ1-5; TRBD1 might be the D (6 bases). CDR1 LNHDA and CDR2 SQIVND come from the germline V gene (reference sequence). The CDR3 covers 16 residues. Trimming shortened V by 6 bases and J by 0 bases, and 15 bases separated the two germline ends. In nucleotides, the CDR3 is TGTGCCAGTAGGACCACAGGGTTTCATAGCAATCAGCCCCAGCATTTT. Protein sequence: CASRTTGFHSNQPQHF.

The V call is TRBV21-1, the J call TRBJ2-7; the table's TRBD1 call for D was not verified on the DNA. TRBV21-1 is a pseudogene locus. The CDR3 sequence is 15 residues long. CDR3 loop: CASSLGQYLGYEQYF. The CDR3 region has the DNA TGTGCCAGCAGCCTGGGACAGTATTTGGGCTACGAGCAGTACTTC.

This clone was counted once. J is TRBJ1-2 and V is TRBV4-3; TRBD1 matches 7 bases. The CDR3 is 15 amino acids. With 4 bases clipped from V and 3 bases from J, the junction kept 8 bases outside the gene matches. Germline loops: CDR1 LGHNA, CDR2 YSLEER. The CDR3 spells CASSPRQGGDYGYTF. The CDR3 region has the DNA TGCGCCAGCAGCCCGCGACAGGGTGGCGACTATGGCTACACCTTC.

The chain's CDR3 is CASRLGQANTEAFF. The CDR3 bases are TGTGCCAGTAGGCTGGGACAGGCGAACACTGAAGCTTTCTTT. The chain carries TRBV19 and TRBJ1-1, with 8 bases aligning to TRBD1. The germline CDR1 and CDR2 sequences are LNHDA and SQIVND (reference sequence). V lost 6 bases and J lost 1; bases outside the gene matches: 4. This CDR3 comprises 14 residues.

This clone was counted once. As DNA, the CDR3 is TGTGCCAGCAGTTACTCCCTGAATCAGCCCCAGCATTTT. This translates into CASSYSLNQPQHF. The V and J genes are TRBV6-5 and TRBJ1-5; D ambiguous. This CDR3 comprises 13 residues. Germline CDR1 reads MNHEY; CDR2 reads SVGAGI. V lost 0 bases and J lost 4, with 4 bases in between.

The gene calls are TRBV4-1 and TRBJ1-5; 9 bases map to TRBD1. Trimming cost V 0 bases and J 2 bases; bases outside gene matches: 5. The CDR3 consists of 17 residues. CDR1 and CDR2 (germline): MGHRA, YSYEKL. For the CDR3, the DNA is TGCGCCAGCAGCCAAGATCAACGGACAGGGGGCAATCAGCCCCAGCATTTT. This translates into CASSQDQRTGGNQPQHF.

The rearrangement uses TRBV7-8 and TRBJ2-1, with 13 positions matching TRBD2. Germline lookup yields CDR1 SGHVS and CDR2 FQNEAQ. V gave up 1 base and J gave up 4 bases; unmatched junction bases: 4. The CDR3 loop spans 17 amino acids. The CDR3 spells CASSLGGLAGLYNEQFF. CDR3 sequence (DNA): TGTGCCAGCAGCTTAGGGGGACTAGCGGGACTTTACAATGAGCAGTTCTTC.

This clone turned up a few times. This rearrangement joins TRBV2 to TRBJ1-5, with 7 bases that match TRBD1. The germline CDR1 and CDR2 sequences are SNHLY and FYNNEI. This CDR3 comprises 14 residues. J gave up 1 base and V 6 bases, and 3 bases lay outside the gene matches. The CDR3 spells CASRGGASNQPQHF. Here the CDR3 DNA reads TGTGCCAGCAGAGGGGGCGCAAGCAATCAGCCCCAGCATTTT.

This sequence joins TRBV15 and TRBJ1-2; 7 nucleotides align to TRBD1. CDR1 and CDR2 from the germline V gene are LNHNV and YYDKDF (reference sequence). CDR3 length: 15 amino acids. V shed 0 bases, J shed 8 bases, and the junction held 9 bases outside the gene matches. CDR3 sequence (DNA): TGTGCCACCAGCAGAGATCTGGGACAGCCATCCGGCTACACCTTC. It encodes CATSRDLGQPSGYTF.

The table lists this clone with a count of one. V is TRBV3-1 (or the pseudogene TRBV3-2) and J is TRBJ1-3; D unclear. CDR1 is LGHDT, CDR2 YNNKEL, per germline (reference sequence). The V end lost 5 bases, the J end lost 1 base, and 15 bases lay between the germline ends. The CDR3 totals 16 residues. The CDR3 region is CASSISAGGSGNTIYF. CDR3 bases: TGTGCCAGCAGCATATCTGCGGGTGGATCTGGAAACACCATATATTTT.